This passage covers 4 T cell receptor beta chains from one sample sequenced in a study of PD-1 blockade in classical Hodgkin lymphoma (dated by TCRdb to 2020 to 2022). The library was generated by the immunoSEQ multiplex PCR assay. TCRdb stores this immuneACCESS table with in-frame sequences only. Part of the clones is absent; in the studies checked, under half of the shortfall reflects unresolved V genes, and no reason is known for the rest. This sample gives 84,000 or so clones in total; 85% to 95% of them show up just once. Jointly, the top ten make up about 2.7% of the sample. In light of the paper, this sample's time point label describes: cycle 2 day 1 (C2D1) of nivolumab. Relapse after autologous stem cell transplantation had occurred in all trial patients, and cohorts A, B and C were distinguished by prior brentuximab vedotin exposure. The material sequenced was peripheral blood mononuclear cells (PBMCs), taken before the second cycle of nivolumab. These TCRs come from a human donor with classical Hodgkin lymphoma.

The CDR3, as DNA: TGTGCCAGCAGTGGAGGACAGGCAGTGTTCGGCTACACCTTC. Encoded protein: CASSGGQAVFGYTF. This chain joins TRBV6-6 and TRBJ1-2; 7 bases are shared with TRBD1. The CDR3 consists of 14 residues. The junction had 11 bases not matched to a gene; V was cut back by 5 bases and J by 8 bases. In germline, CDR1 is MNHNY, CDR2 SVGAGI (reference sequence).

V usage is TRBV11-2 and J usage is TRBJ2-1, with TRBD2 identical over 7 bases. Germline trimming cut 4 bases from V and 7 bases from J; bases unmatched to any gene: 10. This CDR3 has 15 amino acids. Germline V lookup: CDR1 SGHAT, CDR2 FQNNGV. The CDR3 loop reads CASSSAGDPRNEQFF. For the CDR3, the DNA is TGTGCCAGCAGCTCCGCGGGAGATCCGAGAAATGAGCAGTTCTTC.

The CDR3 sequence: CASSSNYYGYTF. CDR3 nucleotides: TGTGCCAGCAGCTCCAACTACTATGGCTACACCTTC. V and J are TRBV7-9 and TRBJ1-2; no clear D gene. V was cut by 4 bases and J by 3 bases, with 6 bases left in between. The germline V gene has CDR1 SEHNR and CDR2 FQNEAQ (reference sequence). CDR3 length: 12 amino acids.

V is TRBV11-2 and J is TRBJ2-1; 8 bases fit TRBD2. Germline trimming cut 1 base from V and 4 bases from J; bases unmatched to any gene: 3. This CDR3 region has 15 residues. Germline CDR1 and CDR2: SGHAT and FQNNGV. The DNA for the CDR3 is TGTGCCAGCAGCTTAGCGGGAGGGGCATACAATGAGCAGTTCTTC. Protein product: CASSLAGGAYNEQFF. The full variable domain, in which reference TRBV11-2 and TRBJ2-1 provide the parts outside the CDR3, is EAGVAQSPRYKIIEKRQSVAFWCNPISGHATLYWYQQILGQGPKLLIQFQNNGVVDDSQLPKDRFSAERLKGVDSTLKIQPAKLEDSAVYLCASSLAGGAYNEQFFGPGTRLTVL.